A single T cell receptor (beta chain) is shown here with its context. The antigen is not known. The sample comes from a study of Ad26.COV2.S vaccination and SARS-CoV-2 variants. General study results and limits: Individuals receiving vaccine had higher spike-specific TCR breadth than placebo recipients did. Once vaccination had occurred, spike-specific CD8+ and CD4+ T cell responses reportedly showed substantial breadth. The study found similar non-spike TCR breadth in vaccine and placebo recipients.

Assay: immunoSEQ multiplex PCR; the TCRdb copy retains only in-frame clones and omits some. The sample shows 45,000 or so clones, about 80% of them seen only once. Sequencing was performed on peripheral blood, taken after recovery from COVID-19. The TCR originated in a human donor who had recovered from COVID-19.

The CDR3, as DNA: TGCAGCGTGGGGGCTTCTCGGGGCTACACCTTC. Amino acids: CSVGASRGYTF. The genes are TRBV29-1 and TRBJ1-2; a possible D gene is TRBD1 (6 bases). The CDR3 has 11 amino acids. Germline lookup yields CDR1 SQVTM and CDR2 ANQGSEA. Trimming shortened V by 6 bases and J by 8 bases, and 13 bases separated the two germline ends. The full variable domain, in which reference TRBV29-1 and TRBJ1-2 provide the parts outside the CDR3, is SAVISQKPSRDICQRGTSLTIQCQVDSQVTMMFWYRQQPGQSLTLIATANQGSEATYESGFVIDKFPISRPNLTFSTLTVSNMSPEDSSIYLCSVGASRGYTFGSGTRLTVV.